Below are 21 T cell receptor beta chains sequenced from a single sample in a study of post-analysis software for immune sequencing data (dated by TCRdb to the mid-2010s). The antigens these receptors bind are not known. The library was built by means of PCR. Sequencing took place on an Illumina HiSeq 2500. Unique molecular identifiers were incorporated into TCR beta cDNA libraries to reduce PCR and sequencing biases. TCRdb redid the processing of the public reads, applying fastp at Q25 and MiXCR, and retained in-frame beta chains. Rows are unified per CDR3 protein, each entry keeping the most common DNA and genes. The sample table holds about 460,000 distinct CDR3 sequences, of which around 40% were seen once. The ten largest clones represent roughly 12% of the sample. The paper as a whole reports these results and caveats: Roughly 5 TRBV segments, including TRBV5-6, TRBV5-1 and TRBV20-1, were significantly more frequent in patients than controls.

Sequencing input: blood. The receptors stem from a girl aged 10-17 years with multiple sclerosis.

The rearrangement joins TRBV5-1 to TRBJ2-7; D is unresolved. CDR1 is SGHRS and CDR2 is YFSETQ in the germline V gene. V gave up 2 bases and J gave up 5 bases, with 17 bases separating them. The CDR3 totals 15 residues. CDR3 nucleotides: TGCGCCAGCAGCTTCTTGCAGATCGGACGGGACGAGCAGTACTTC. Encoded protein: CASSFLQIGRDEQYF.

V and J are TRBV20-1 and TRBJ2-7; TRBD2 matches 14 bases. Germline CDR1 DFQATT, CDR2 SNEGSKA (reference sequence). The CDR3 is made up of 14 amino acids. The ends lost 5 bases at V and 8 bases at J; junction bases unmatched: 8. Here the CDR3 reads CSAGGTSGSPQQYF. The DNA of the CDR3 is TGCAGTGCTGGCGGGACTAGCGGGAGCCCACAGCAGTACTTC.

This chain uses TRBV24-1 with TRBJ2-1; D may be TRBD2 (6 bases). Germline CDR1 is KGHDR and CDR2 is SFDVKD. The CDR3 runs to 14 residues. Trimming left V 3 bases short and J 8 bases short, with 13 bases between. The CDR3 DNA sequence: TGTGCCACCAGTGATCCGACTAGTCCCCATGAGCAGTTCTTC. It encodes CATSDPTSPHEQFF.

This chain joins TRBV20-1 and TRBJ2-3, with D perhaps matching TRBD2 (5 bases). CDR3 size: 13 residues. The germline gives CDR1 DFQATT, CDR2 SNEGSKA (reference sequence). V shed 0 bases and J shed 6 bases, with 10 bases lying between them. The CDR3 sequence: CSARDTRSDTQYF. The DNA for the CDR3 is TGCAGTGCTAGAGATACTAGGTCGGATACGCAGTATTTT.

The CDR3 spells CASKLQGPQGTDTQYF. CDR3 in DNA: TGCGCCAGTAAACTGCAGGGCCCCCAGGGCACAGATACGCAGTATTTT. The chain uses TRBV5-1 and TRBJ2-3, with D maybe TRBD1 (5 bases). Trimming left V 8 bases short and J 1 base short, with 20 bases between. CDR1 is SGHRS and CDR2 is YFSETQ in the germline V gene. This CDR3 has 16 amino acids. Together with reference TRBV5-1 and TRBJ2-3, the CDR3 gives the full variable domain: KAGVTQTPRYLIKTRGQQVTLSCSPISGHRSVSWYQQTPGQGLQFLFEYFSETQRNKGNFPGRFSGRQFSNSRSEMNVSTLELGDSALYLCASKLQGPQGTDTQYFGPGTRLTVL.

This clonotype was recorded once. The V call is TRBV15, the J call TRBJ2-5, with D hard to call. Trimming removed 0 bases from V and 3 bases from J, with 5 bases in between. CDR1 LNHNV and CDR2 YYDKDF come from the germline V gene (reference sequence). The CDR3 consists of 13 residues. DNA for the CDR3: TGTGCCACCAGCAGAGATCTGAAAGAGACCCAGTACTTC. Protein sequence: CATSRDLKETQYF. Together with reference TRBV15 and TRBJ2-5, the CDR3 gives the full variable domain: DAMVIQNPRYQVTQFGKPVTLSCSQTLNHNVMYWYQQKSSQAPKLLFHYYDKDFNNEADTPDNFQSRRPNTSFCFLDIRSPGLGDTAMYLCATSRDLKETQYFGPGTRLLVL.

The CDR3 DNA reads as TGTGCCAGCACCTTGACAGGCTACGAGCAGTACTTC. Translating it yields CASTLTGYEQYF. The chain uses TRBV7-2 and TRBJ2-7; a weak D match, TRBD1 (6 bases). There are 12 residues in the CDR3. The V gene's germline CDR1 is SGHTA and CDR2 FQGNSA. The ends were cut back, 7 bases at V and 3 bases at J, with 10 bases in the middle. Filled out from reference TRBV7-2 and TRBJ2-7, the complete variable domain reads GAGVSQSPSNKVTEKGKDVELRCDPISGHTALYWYRQSLGQGLEFLIYFQGNSAPDKSGLPSDRFSAERTGGSVSTLTIQRTQQEDSAVYLCASTLTGYEQYFGPGTRLTVT.

V gene TRBV11-2 combines with J gene TRBJ2-1; 7 bases fit TRBD2. Per the germline V gene, CDR1 is SGHAT and CDR2 is FQNNGV. V gave up 1 base and J gave up 7 bases; unmatched junction bases: 4. The CDR3 runs to 14 residues. The CDR3 DNA is TGTGCCAGCAGCTTAGGGACTAGAGCTAATGAGCAGTTCTTC. It translates to CASSLGTRANEQFF.

V usage is TRBV7-2 and J usage is TRBJ2-4; 9 bases fit TRBD2. The DNA end favors TRBJ2-7, so the J call may be wrong. Germline assignment: CDR1 SGHTA and CDR2 FQGNSA. The CDR3 runs to 16 residues. The CDR3 region is CASSPFRAGGQYEQYF. In nucleotides, the CDR3 is TGTGCCAGCAGCCCCTTTCGAGCGGGAGGCCAGTACGAGCAGTACTTC.

The chain uses TRBV6-1 and TRBJ1-5, with no clear D. Looked up from germline, CDR1 is MNHNS and CDR2 is SASEGT. V was cut by 5 bases and J by 7 bases, with 18 bases left in between. This CDR3 region has 15 residues. The CDR3 sequence is CASSTHYAARQPQHF. The CDR3 nucleotides are TGTGCCAGCAGTACCCACTACGCAGCCCGACAGCCCCAGCATTTT.

This clonotype was seen only once. The gene calls are TRBV27 and TRBJ2-7; possible D gene TRBD1, 6 bases. The germline V gene encodes CDR1 MNHEY and CDR2 SMNVEV (reference sequence). This CDR3 has 16 residues. The germline V and J ends were trimmed by 0 bases and 0 bases, with 12 bases remaining between them. In DNA form, the CDR3 reads TGTGCCAGCAGTTTATCGTTGGGGGCCAGCTCCTACGAGCAGTACTTC. Translation: CASSLSLGASSYEQYF.

The CDR3 sequence: CASSYRDMNTEAFF. Written as DNA, the CDR3 is TGTGCCAGTTCTTACCGGGACATGAACACTGAAGCTTTCTTT. The chain has TRBV2 and TRBJ1-1; tentative D call: TRBD1 (6 bases). The germline V and J ends were trimmed by 9 bases and 0 bases, with 14 bases remaining between them. Germline V gives CDR1 SNHLY, CDR2 FYNNEI. The CDR3 sequence is 14 residues long.

This clonotype has a count of ten or more. The germline gene is not matched at one end of the junction; a read error may be the cause. The chain has TRBV5-1 and TRBJ2-7; 12 nucleotides agree with TRBD2. This CDR3 spans 15 amino acids. Germline V CDR1 and CDR2: SGHRS, YFSETQ. The CDR3 bases are TGTGCCAGCAGCTTGACTAGCGGGAGCTCCTACGAGCAGTACTTC. Its protein is CASSLTSGSSYEQYF.

The rearrangement joins TRBV7-3 to TRBJ2-1; 7 positions agree with TRBD2. CDR3 length: 15 residues. V was pared by 4 bases and J by 0 bases, with 3 bases of the junction left unmatched. Germline CDR1 SGHTA, CDR2 FQGTGA. Here the CDR3 DNA reads TGTGCCAGCAGCTCCGGGACTAACTCCTACAATGAGCAGTTCTTC. Protein product: CASSSGTNSYNEQFF. The entire variable domain, with the rest obtained from reference TRBV7-3 and TRBJ2-1, is as follows: GAGVSQTPSNKVTEKGKYVELRCDPISGHTALYWYRQSLGQGPEFLIYFQGTGAADDSGLPNDRFFAVRPEGSVSTLKIQRTERGDSAVYLCASSSGTNSYNEQFFGPGTRLTVL.

The gene calls are TRBV12-3 or TRBV12-4 and TRBJ2-1; a weak D match, TRBD2 (6 bases). CDR3 length: 14 amino acids. V was pared by 6 bases and J by 3 bases, with 12 bases between. The chain's CDR3 is CASRALAFYNEQFF. CDR3 nucleotide sequence: TGTGCCAGCAGGGCACTAGCATTCTACAATGAGCAGTTCTTC.

V is TRBV28 and J is TRBJ2-2, with TRBD1 matching 10 bases. The germline gives CDR1 MDHEN, CDR2 SYDVKM. V was clipped by 5 bases and J by 4 bases; unmatched bases: 7. This CDR3 has 16 residues. The CDR3: CASSRSDRGRTGELFF. The DNA for the CDR3 is TGTGCCAGCAGTCGTTCTGACAGGGGGCGCACCGGGGAGCTGTTTTTT.

The gene calls are TRBV6-6 and TRBJ2-4; TRBD1 agrees at 7 bases. The last part of the DNA fits TRBJ2-5 better; the J call may be wrong. Germline V gives CDR1 MNHNY, CDR2 SVGAGI (reference sequence). The CDR3 extends over 14 amino acids. The CDR3 region is CASAWDSLQETQYF. CDR3 nucleotide sequence: TGTGCCTCGGCCTGGGACAGCCTCCAAGAGACCCAGTACTTC.

The chain carries TRBV7-9 and TRBJ2-1; 8 bases align to TRBD1. The CDR3 covers 15 residues. CDR1 and CDR2 (germline): SEHNR, FQNEAQ (reference sequence). The V segment lost 3 bases and the J segment 6 bases; nucleotides outside the gene matches: 7. The CDR3 region is CASSLQTGTGNEQFF. CDR3 coding DNA: TGTGCCAGCAGCTTGCAAACCGGGACAGGCAATGAGCAGTTCTTC.

The V gene is TRBV27, the J gene TRBJ1-1; D remains ambiguous. The CDR3 is made up of 11 amino acids. With 10 bases removed from V and 1 base from J, the gap between germline ends came to 7 bases. Germline loops: CDR1 MNHEY, CDR2 SMNVEV (reference sequence). For the CDR3, the DNA is TGTGCCACTAGAGAGAACACTGAAGCTTTCTTT. Its translation is CATRENTEAFF.

This clonotype appeared once. The chain is built from TRBV28 and TRBJ2-7; D is perhaps TRBD1 (5 bases). V lost 6 bases to trimming and J lost 5 bases, with 11 bases between them. Germline CDR1 and CDR2: MDHEN and SYDVKM. This CDR3 spans 12 amino acids. The CDR3 spells CASSLYRNEQYF. The DNA of the CDR3 is TGTGCCAGCAGCCTATACAGGAACGAGCAGTACTTC.

This CDR3 reads CASSFGTDPSTDTQYF. For the CDR3, the DNA is TGTGCCAGCAGCTTCGGGACAGACCCGTCCACAGATACGCAGTATTTT. The chain has TRBV7-9 and TRBJ2-3; 7 nucleotides align to TRBD1. Germline V gene lookup returns CDR1 SEHNR and CDR2 FQNEAQ (reference sequence). V was pared by 3 bases and J by 2 bases, with 8 bases of the junction left unmatched. CDR3 length: 16 residues.